These T cell receptor beta chains were read from a single sample in a study of blood T cell repertoires in COVID-19. Here immunoSEQ multiplex PCR was the method, and the copy in TCRdb shows in-frame clones only, minus some. The data show 150,000 or so clones, approximately 84% seen once. The sequenced material came from peripheral blood. These receptors were taken from a woman aged 55 to 70 with acute or convalescent COVID-19. Each CDR3 is given with its conserved first and last residue. D genes are given only for firm matches. Not all rows give a size; the values are once, few, many and, for expanded clones, a class.

TGCGCCAGCAGCTTGCGCGGTCTTAATTCACCCCTCCACTTT CASSLRGLNSPLHF - TRBJ1-6 - TRBV5-1
TGCGCCAGCAGCCAAGGACTAGCGGGAAGGACCTACGAGCAGTACTTC CASSQGLAGRTYEQYF TRBD2 TRBJ2-7 - TRBV4-1
TGTGCCAGCAGCAATCCAGGCGGACTCTACGAGCAGTACTTC CASSNPGGLYEQYF - TRBJ2-7 - TRBV3-1/TRBV3-2
TGTGCCAGCAGCAAAGAGTGGGAGGAGCACATGAACACTGAAGCTTTCTTT CASSKEWEEHMNTEAFF - TRBJ1-1 - TRBV21-1
TGTGCCAGTACAGTTCGAGGAAAGAGGAACACTGAAGCTTTCTTT CASTVRGKRNTEAFF - TRBJ1-1 - TRBV19
TGCGCCAGCAGCTTGGCGGCAATAGCCGACCAAGAGACCCAGTACTTC CASSLAAIADQETQYF - TRBJ2-5 once TRBV5-1
TGTGCCAGCAGTTCCAATCCGGGTCACGAGCAGTACTTC CASSSNPGHEQYF - TRBJ2-7 - TRBV27
TGTGCCAGCACCAAATCTGGGGGGGACCAAGAGACCCAGTACTTC CASTKSGGDQETQYF TRBD2 TRBJ2-5 - TRBV2
TGTGCTAGTGGAATCGGGACTAGCTTCAATGAGCAGTTCTTC CASGIGTSFNEQFF TRBD2 TRBJ2-1 - TRBV12-5
TGTGCCAGCAGGAGGGGACAGAGACCTGAAGCTTTCTTT CASRRGQRPEAFF TRBD1 TRBJ1-1 - TRBV6-5
TGTGCCAGCAGCTTGGGACAGGGGATAGCCAAAAACATTCAGTACTTC CASSLGQGIAKNIQYF TRBD1 TRBJ2-4 - TRBV5-8
TGTGCCAGCAGCCCTTACAATGAGCAGTTCTTC CASSPYNEQFF - TRBJ2-1 - TRBV7-9
TGTGCCAGCAGCACCGGGACAGCTAACACCGGGGAGCTGTTTTTT CASSTGTANTGELFF TRBD1 TRBJ2-2 - TRBV27
TGTGCCAGCAGCGTAGATCGTTCACCCCTCCACTTT CASSVDRSPLHF - TRBJ1-6 - TRBV9
TGTGCCAGCAGCTCCCCGAGGTCGGGTAACGAGGCTCAATACGCTTTCTTT CASSSPRSGNEAQYAFF - TRBJ1-1 - TRBV7-9
TGTGCCAGTAGTCGACAGGGACTAGCGGGATTAAGCACAGATACGCAGTATTTT CASSRQGLAGLSTDTQYF TRBD2 TRBJ2-3 - TRBV19
TGTGCCTGGAGTGTACGGGGTAGCGGCCGCTACGAGCAGTACTTC CAWSVRGSGRYEQYF - TRBJ2-7 few TRBV30
TGTGCCAGCAGCTCCCGCGGAGCTGCCTATGGCTACACCTTC CASSSRGAAYGYTF - TRBJ1-2 few TRBV7-2
TGTGCCTGGAGGGGACAGGGGGATAATTCACCCCTCCACTTT CAWRGQGDNSPLHF TRBD1 TRBJ1-6 - TRBV30
TGTGCCAGCAGTTCCTCTGCGGGAAACACCATATATTTT CASSSSAGNTIYF - TRBJ1-3 few TRBV12-3/TRBV12-4
TGCGCCAGCAGCCAACGCCTAGCGGGAGGTGATCCCCAGTACTTC CASSQRLAGGDPQYF TRBD2 TRBJ2-5 - TRBV4-3
TGTGCCAGCAGTTTAGCGGGAAAGGGGAATGAGCAGTTCTTC CASSLAGKGNEQFF - TRBJ2-1 - TRBV28
TGTGCCAGCAGTGGAGGACAGGGGGTTCGCTCACCCCTCCACTTT CASSGGQGVRSPLHF TRBD1 TRBJ1-6 - TRBV2
TGTGCCAGCAGCTCCCTTGAGAGGGATCGGTACTATGGCTACACCTTC CASSSLERDRYYGYTF - TRBJ1-2 - TRBV7-9
TGTGCCAGCAGCTTCCCAACAGGGGGCACAACTAATGAAAAACTGTTTTTT CASSFPTGGTTNEKLFF TRBD1 TRBJ1-4 - TRBV11-3
TGTGCCAGCAGCTTAGCGATGCTAAATGAGCAGTTCTTC CASSLAMLNEQFF - TRBJ2-1 - TRBV7-9
TGTGCCAGCAGCAAAGCGCTTTACGGCGGGAGTGAGACCCAGTACTTC CASSKALYGGSETQYF - TRBJ2-5 - TRBV21-1
TGCGCCAGCTCATTACGGGGGGGGACCGGAAGCACCTACGAGCAGTACTTC CASSLRGGTGSTYEQYF TRBD2 TRBJ2-7 - TRBV5-1
TGTGCAAACGGGCCGGGACAGGGGGCGTACGAGCAGTACTTC CANGPGQGAYEQYF TRBD1 TRBJ2-7 - TRBV30
TGTGCCAGCAGCCACCTGGGCGAAGCTTTCTTT CASSHLGEAFF - TRBJ1-1 - TRBV3-1/TRBV3-2
TGTGCCAGCAGTAGGTACGGACAGAGCTCTGGGGCCAACGTCCTGACTTTC CASSRYGQSSGANVLTF - TRBJ2-6 - TRBV6-2/TRBV6-3
TGCAGTGCTAGTTCAGGGGTCAGAATGAACACTGAAGCTTTCTTT CSASSGVRMNTEAFF - TRBJ1-1 - TRBV20-1
TGTGCCAGCAGTTACGCCGCAGGCTATCAGCCCCAGCATTTT CASSYAAGYQPQHF - TRBJ1-5 - TRBV6-2/TRBV6-3
TGTGCCAGCAGCTTAGGCCCTAGCGGGACCTACGAGCAGTACTTC CASSLGPSGTYEQYF TRBD2 TRBJ2-7 - TRBV7-2
TGCAGCGGTGGACAGACGAACACTGAAGCTTTCTTT CSGGQTNTEAFF - TRBJ1-1 - TRBV29-1
TGTGCCAGTAGTCCCTTTGGGGGGGTGAATCAGCCCCAGCATTTT CASSPFGGVNQPQHF - TRBJ1-5 - TRBV19
TGCGCCAGCAGCCCGAGACTAGCCTACAATGAGCAGTTCTTC CASSPRLAYNEQFF - TRBJ2-1 - TRBV5-1
TGTGCCACCAGCTTAACAGGGCCTGGAAACACCATATATTTT CATSLTGPGNTIYF - TRBJ1-3 - TRBV15
TGTGCCAGCAGCTTTGGGCTGGTGGGAGGGTTGGGGAATGAGCAGTTCTTC CASSFGLVGGLGNEQFF TRBD2 TRBJ2-1 - TRBV11-2
TGTGCCAGCAGCTTAGATAGCCCCTCCGGCTCCTACGAGCAGTACTTC CASSLDSPSGSYEQYF - TRBJ2-7 - TRBV7-8
TGTGCCACCAGTGGGGGACACAGGGATACGCAGTATTTT CATSGGHRDTQYF - TRBJ2-3 once TRBV24-1
TGTGCCAGCAGCGTAGGACAGGCGGAGGGCTACACCTTC CASSVGQAEGYTF - TRBJ1-2 - TRBV9
TGTGCCAGCAGCTTAGACAGGGGGCGGAACAATGAGCAGTTCTTC CASSLDRGRNNEQFF TRBD1 TRBJ2-1 - TRBV11-3
TGCAGCGTGGGCGGTACAGGCCCCGAGCAGTACTTC CSVGGTGPEQYF - TRBJ2-7 - TRBV29-1
TGTGCCAGCAGCTTAAGGGACAGCTCCTACGAGCAGTACTTC CASSLRDSSYEQYF TRBD1 TRBJ2-7 - TRBV7-6
TGTGCCAGCTCGCCCAACTGGGGGCTGTATAATTCACCCCTCCACTTT CASSPNWGLYNSPLHF - TRBJ1-6 - TRBV18